The present T cell receptor (beta chain) was sequenced within a study of STAT5B mutations in CD4+ large granular lymphocyte leukemia. Study overall: Among healthy donors, a particular HLA allele went with more CDR3 'QG' motifs.

This CDR3 comprises 12 residues. Germline CDR1 is KGHSH and CDR2 is LQKENI. The V end was cut by 5 bases, the J end by 1 base, with 0 bases between. As handled by the study authors: Productive clonotypes were detectable down to 2.59 x 10-5 frequency. The method was immunoSEQ multiplex PCR; TCRdb's version includes in-frame clones alone and lacks a portion of them. D and trimming were read from the DNA, whereas the V and J calls and clone size are those reported in that table. This sample yields around 33,000 clones, of which approximately 79% are seen a single time; 2.1% belongs to the top ten. The specimen sequenced was CD4+ T cells from blood buffy coats. The clonotype comes from a human donor in good health. The chain links TRBV18 to TRBJ2-6, with no clear D. CDR3 in amino acids: CASSSGANVLTF. CDR3 DNA sequence: TGTGCCAGCTCATCTGGGGCCAACGTCCTGACTTTC.